The rows below give T cell receptor beta chains drawn from one sample of a study of shared clonotypes between healthy human individuals. Libraries were prepared by immunoSEQ multiplex PCR; TCRdb keeps only in-frame clonotypes and omits some of them. The table has about 1.5 million clones, around 98% seen once. Sequencing used naive CD4+ T cells sorted from blood. Every receptor here comes from a man aged 25-45 years in good health. Each CDR3 is given with its conserved first and last residue. Each record gives: clone size, J gene, D gene, V gene, CDR3 DNA, CDR3 protein. The D gene is left open where the match is weak. Clone size is given for some rows only: seen once, a few or many times, or a class if the clone is expanded.

once,TRBJ2-1,TRBD2,TRBV5-1,TGCGCCAGCAGGAATAGCGGGAGCTCCTACAATGAGCAGTTCTTC,CASRNSGSSYNEQFF
.,TRBJ1-1,.,TRBV28,TGTGCCAGCAGCTCCAGACAGGCCCAGCAATTCTTT,CASSSRQAQQFF
.,TRBJ1-1,.,TRBV10-2,TGCGCCAGCAGTGAGTCGACTCGACCCGGAGGCACTGAAGCTTTCTTT,CASSESTRPGGTEAFF
.,TRBJ2-5,TRBD2,TRBV7-2,TGTGCCAGCACGACAACTAGCGGGAGGGGCGAGACCCAGTACTTC,CASTTTSGRGETQYF
.,TRBJ2-7,TRBD1,TRBV7-9,TGTGCCAGCAGCTTGTGGGCCCGACGACAGGGGAAGGACTACGAGCAGTACTTC,CASSLWARRQGKDYEQYF
.,TRBJ2-3,.,TRBV7-9,TGTGCCAGCAGCGATAGCGGAAGCACAGATACGCAGTATTTT,CASSDSGSTDTQYF
.,TRBJ2-7,.,TRBV7-2,TGTGCCAGCAGCTTAGGGAGTCGAGGTGAGCAGTACTTC,CASSLGSRGEQYF
.,TRBJ1-5,.,TRBV10-3,TGTGCCATCTGTGGCGGGGGGGATCAGCCCCAGCATTTT,CAICGGGDQPQHF
.,TRBJ2-1,TRBD1,TRBV9,TGTGCCAGCAGCGTAGACAGGGGGGAGTGGAATGAGCAGTTCTTC,CASSVDRGEWNEQFF
.,TRBJ1-5,.,TRBV5-1,TGCGCCAGCAGCTTGGATTACTCCAGGGGTCAGCCCCAGCATTTT,CASSLDYSRGQPQHF
.,TRBJ2-7,.,TRBV19,TGTGCCAGTAGTATAGCCTTCTTACAGTGGGGCTCCTACGAGCAGTACTTC,CASSIAFLQWGSYEQYF
.,TRBJ2-1,.,TRBV7-2,TGTGCCAGCAGCCTGGGGGACTACAATGAGCAGTTCTTC,CASSLGDYNEQFF
.,TRBJ1-5,.,TRBV28,TGTGCCAGCAGTTTAAAGTTGGAGTGGCCCCAGCATTTT,CASSLKLEWPQHF
.,TRBJ2-3,.,TRBV7-3,TGTGCCAGCAGCTTAAGGGGTGGCACAGATACGCAGTATTTT,CASSLRGGTDTQYF
.,TRBJ1-1,.,TRBV29-1,TGCAGCGTTGAAGATAAAAGTGAAGCTTTCTTT,CSVEDKSEAFF
.,TRBJ2-5,.,TRBV29-1,TGCAGCGTTGAGGGTGCAGCTAGAGAGACCCAGTACTTC,CSVEGAARETQYF
.,TRBJ2-2,.,TRBV9,TGTGCCAGCAGCTCCGGGGGGCCAGGGGAGCTGTTTTTT,CASSSGGPGELFF
.,TRBJ2-7,.,TRBV14,TGTGCCAGCAGCCAACCAGGCAGTCTGCCCTACGAGCAGTACTTC,CASSQPGSLPYEQYF
.,TRBJ2-5,TRBD2,TRBV29-1,TGCAGCGTTGCAGCGGGAGGGGCGGTGACCCAGTACTTC,CSVAAGGAVTQYF
.,TRBJ2-6,.,TRBV18,TGTGCCAGCTCAGGGTCCCTTGGGGCCAACGTCCTGACTTTC,CASSGSLGANVLTF
.,TRBJ2-3,.,TRBV27,TGTGCCAGCAGTGATGATCTTAGGGGGACGCAGTATTTT,CASSDDLRGTQYF
.,TRBJ2-7,TRBD1,TRBV5-1,TGCGCCAGCACTCCCGACAGGGGGCAAGTAGAGCAGTACTTC,CASTPDRGQVEQYF
.,TRBJ2-7,TRBD1,TRBV7-2,TGTGCCAGCAGCTCACGGACAGGGCTCGGCGAGCAGTACTTC,CASSSRTGLGEQYF
.,TRBJ1-5,.,TRBV15,TGTGCCACCAGCAGGGTCACGGACAATCAGCCCCAGCATTTT,CATSRVTDNQPQHF
.,TRBJ2-3,.,TRBV29-1,TGCAGCGTTGGGGCCCAGGTGGTTACGCAGTATTTT,CSVGAQVVTQYF
.,TRBJ2-1,.,TRBV10-1,TGCGCCAGCAGTTTGGACCTAGCCGCTGAGCAGTTCTTC,CASSLDLAAEQFF
.,TRBJ2-7,.,TRBV29-1,TGCAGCGTTGAGATAACCCAGGGGTACGAGCAGTACTTC,CSVEITQGYEQYF
few,TRBJ2-1,.,TRBV6-5,TGTGCCAGCGGGTATGGGCGGGATGAGCAGTTCTTC,CASGYGRDEQFF
.,TRBJ2-7,.,TRBV9,TGTGCCAGCAGCGCCACTACAGGGAGGTCCTACGAGCAGTACTTC,CASSATTGRSYEQYF
.,TRBJ2-2,TRBD2,TRBV11-2,TGTGCCAGCAGCTTGAGGACTAGCGGGAGGGGAGCGAACACCGGGGAGCTGTTTTTT,CASSLRTSGRGANTGELFF
.,TRBJ2-1,TRBD1,TRBV5-1,TGCGCCAGCAGCCAGGACAGGGAGGATGAGCAGTTCTTC,CASSQDREDEQFF
.,TRBJ1-3,TRBD1,TRBV27,TGTGCCAGCAGTTCGACAGGGTGGTACGCAGACACCATATATTTT,CASSSTGWYADTIYF
.,TRBJ2-1,.,TRBV5-4,TGTGCCAGCAGCCCTAGAAGCGCCAATGAGCAGTTCTTC,CASSPRSANEQFF
.,TRBJ2-7,TRBD2,TRBV7-6,TGTGCCACCGCGCCTGTAATAGCGGGGGGGGAGCAGTACTTC,CATAPVIAGGEQYF
once,TRBJ2-3,.,TRBV5-4,TGTGCCAGCAGCTTGGCTAGCGGCACAGATACGCAGTATTTT,CASSLASGTDTQYF
.,TRBJ2-7,.,TRBV5-4,TGTGCCAGCAGCTTAAAGACGGATACCTACGAGCAGTACTTC,CASSLKTDTYEQYF
.,TRBJ2-2,.,TRBV5-1,TGCGCCAGCAGCTTAAAAGCGGCGAACACCGGGGAGCTGTTTTTT,CASSLKAANTGELFF
.,TRBJ2-1,.,TRBV6-5,TGTGCCAGCAGACGAGAGAATGAGCAGTTCTTC,CASRRENEQFF
.,TRBJ2-5,.,TRBV10-3,TGTGCCATCAGTGAGTCGGGGGATTACGAGACCCAGTACTTC,CAISESGDYETQYF
.,TRBJ2-1,.,TRBV9,TGTGCCAGCAGCCCGCAGGGGAACAATGAGCAGTTCTTC,CASSPQGNNEQFF
.,TRBJ2-5,.,TRBV18,TGTGCCAGCTCACCTGGAACAGGCGTCCAAGAGACCCAGTACTTC,CASSPGTGVQETQYF
.,TRBJ2-1,.,TRBV2,TGTGCCAGCAGCGCGTCCGGGCCAGGGGGGTTCTATGAGCAGTTCTTC,CASSASGPGGFYEQFF
.,TRBJ2-7,.,TRBV7-2,TGTGCCAGCAGCTTAGTCATCAGGGCCGAGCAGTACTTC,CASSLVIRAEQYF
.,TRBJ2-5,TRBD2,TRBV5-6,TGTGCCAGCAGCCGCGGCCCTAGCGGGAGGGGGGAGACCCAGTACTTC,CASSRGPSGRGETQYF
.,TRBJ1-1,TRBD1,TRBV15,TGTGCCACCAGTAACGACAGGGGCAAGAACACTGAAGCTTTCTTT,CATSNDRGKNTEAFF
.,TRBJ2-2,TRBD2,TRBV5-6,TGTGCCAGCAGCTTGGTAACTAGCGGGACGAACACCGGGGAGCTGTTTTTT,CASSLVTSGTNTGELFF
.,TRBJ2-7,.,TRBV5-4,TGTGCCAGCAGCTTTGCCCTCACGGAAGGTATCTATTATTGG,CASSFALTEGIYYW
once,TRBJ1-3,.,TRBV29-1,TGCAGCGCCGGTGAGACGACCATATATTTT,CSAGETTIYF
.,TRBJ1-3,.,TRBV2,TGTGCCAGCAGCGCCGCGGACGGGACTGGAAACACCATATATTTT,CASSAADGTGNTIYF
.,TRBJ1-2,.,TRBV20-1,TGCAGTGCTAGACTCCTCTATGGCTACACCTTC,CSARLLYGYTF
once,TRBJ1-1,TRBD1,TRBV14,TGTGCCAGCAGCCCCTGGACAGGAGAGAACACTGAAGCTTTCTTT,CASSPWTGENTEAFF
few,TRBJ2-3,TRBD2,TRBV29-1,TGCAGCGTTAGCGGGAGGGCAACAGATACGCAGTATTTT,CSVSGRATDTQYF
once,TRBJ1-2,.,TRBV18,TGTGCCAGCTCACCGGAAGGGAGGCGGTACTATGGCTACACCTTC,CASSPEGRRYYGYTF
.,TRBJ2-3,TRBD1,TRBV18,TGTGCCAGCTCACCACTGACAGGGCAATTGGATACGCAGTATTTT,CASSPLTGQLDTQYF
once,TRBJ2-7,TRBD2,TRBV5-1,TGCGCCAGCAGCTTGGGCGGGAGGACGTCCTACGAGCAGTACTTC,CASSLGGRTSYEQYF
.,TRBJ2-1,.,TRBV2,TGTGCCAGCAGTCGAGAAGCGGGCAATGAGCAGTTCTTC,CASSREAGNEQFF